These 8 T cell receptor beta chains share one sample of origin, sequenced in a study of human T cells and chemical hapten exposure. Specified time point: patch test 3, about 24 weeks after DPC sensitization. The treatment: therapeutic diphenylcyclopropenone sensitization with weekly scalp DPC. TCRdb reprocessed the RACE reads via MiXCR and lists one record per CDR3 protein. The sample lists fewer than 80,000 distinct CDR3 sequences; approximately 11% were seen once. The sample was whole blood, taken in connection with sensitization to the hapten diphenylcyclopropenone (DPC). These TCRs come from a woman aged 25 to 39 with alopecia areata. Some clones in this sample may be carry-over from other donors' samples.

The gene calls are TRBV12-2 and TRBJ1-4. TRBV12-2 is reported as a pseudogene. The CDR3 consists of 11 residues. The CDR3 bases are TGTGCAAGTTTCGCTTGTAGAAAAACTGTTTTT. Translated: CASFACRKTVF.

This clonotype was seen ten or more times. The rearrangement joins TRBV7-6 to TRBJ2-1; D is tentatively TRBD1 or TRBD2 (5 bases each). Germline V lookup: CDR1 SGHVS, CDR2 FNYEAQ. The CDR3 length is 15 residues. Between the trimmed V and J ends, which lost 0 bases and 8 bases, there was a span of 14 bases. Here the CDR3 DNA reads TGTGCCAGCAGCTTAGCGCCCGGGGCCCCTTATGAGCAGTTCTTC. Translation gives CASSLAPGAPYEQFF.

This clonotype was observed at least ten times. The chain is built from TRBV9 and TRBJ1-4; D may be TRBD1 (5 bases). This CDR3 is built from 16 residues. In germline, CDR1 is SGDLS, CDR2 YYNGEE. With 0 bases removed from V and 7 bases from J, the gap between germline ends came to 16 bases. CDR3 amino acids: CASSVGIGGLGEKLFF. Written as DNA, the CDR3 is TGTGCCAGCAGCGTAGGAATCGGGGGGTTAGGTGAAAAACTGTTTTTT.

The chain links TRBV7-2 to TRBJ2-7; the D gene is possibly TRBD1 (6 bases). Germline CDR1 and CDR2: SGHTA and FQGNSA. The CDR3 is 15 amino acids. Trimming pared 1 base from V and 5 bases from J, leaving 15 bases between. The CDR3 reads CASSLVLGAPNEQYF. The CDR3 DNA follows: TGTGCCAGCAGCTTAGTGCTGGGGGCCCCCAACGAGCAGTACTTC.

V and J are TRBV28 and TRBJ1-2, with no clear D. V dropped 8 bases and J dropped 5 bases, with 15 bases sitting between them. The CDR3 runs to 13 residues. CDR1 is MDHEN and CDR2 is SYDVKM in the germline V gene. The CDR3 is CASHRDVRYGYTF. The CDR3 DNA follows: TGTGCCAGCCATCGAGACGTTAGATATGGCTACACCTTC.

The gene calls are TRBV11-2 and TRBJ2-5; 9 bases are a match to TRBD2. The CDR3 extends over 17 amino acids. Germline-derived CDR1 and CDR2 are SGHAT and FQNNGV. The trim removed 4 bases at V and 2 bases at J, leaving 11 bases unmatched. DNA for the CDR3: TGTGCCAGCAGCTCAGTCAGGCGGGAGGGCCTACAAGAGACCCAGTACTTC. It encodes CASSSVRREGLQETQYF.

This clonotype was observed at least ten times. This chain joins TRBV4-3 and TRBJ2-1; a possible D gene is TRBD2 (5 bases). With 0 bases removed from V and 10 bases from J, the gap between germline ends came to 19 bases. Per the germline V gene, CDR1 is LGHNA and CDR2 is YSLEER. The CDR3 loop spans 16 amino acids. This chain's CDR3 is CASSQDPVSLGGEQFF. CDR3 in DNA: TGCGCCAGCAGCCAAGATCCCGTTTCGCTGGGCGGGGAGCAGTTCTTC.

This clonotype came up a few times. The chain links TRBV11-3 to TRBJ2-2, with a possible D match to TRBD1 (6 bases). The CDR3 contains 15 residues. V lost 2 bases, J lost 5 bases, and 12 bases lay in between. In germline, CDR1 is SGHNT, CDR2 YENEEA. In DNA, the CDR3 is TGTGCCAGCAGCTTAAGCAGGGGAGTAACCGGGGAGCTGTTTTTT. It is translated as CASSLSRGVTGELFF.